This entry is about one T cell receptor beta chain. This table comes from immunoSEQ multiplex PCR, and its TCRdb copy is limited to in-frame clones, with some not included. This table holds some 250,000 clones, about 80% found once. With V trimmed by 10 bases and J by 2 bases, 11 bases remained unmatched. The germline V gene has CDR1 ENHRY and CDR2 SYGVKD. The CDR3 is 15 residues long. This record comes from a study of blood T cell repertoires in COVID-19. Study in general: T cells, B-cell-depleted T cells, or PBMCs provided the cDNA or gDNA that served as material.

The chain uses TRBV10-3 and TRBJ1-2; 9 bases are a match to TRBD1. Input material: peripheral blood. This TCR was sampled from a man aged 45-60 years with active or convalescent COVID-19. The DNA of the CDR3 is TGTGCCACGGAAGAGGGGGACAGGGTGAACTATGGCTACACCTTC. Translated, it gives CATEEGDRVNYGYTF.